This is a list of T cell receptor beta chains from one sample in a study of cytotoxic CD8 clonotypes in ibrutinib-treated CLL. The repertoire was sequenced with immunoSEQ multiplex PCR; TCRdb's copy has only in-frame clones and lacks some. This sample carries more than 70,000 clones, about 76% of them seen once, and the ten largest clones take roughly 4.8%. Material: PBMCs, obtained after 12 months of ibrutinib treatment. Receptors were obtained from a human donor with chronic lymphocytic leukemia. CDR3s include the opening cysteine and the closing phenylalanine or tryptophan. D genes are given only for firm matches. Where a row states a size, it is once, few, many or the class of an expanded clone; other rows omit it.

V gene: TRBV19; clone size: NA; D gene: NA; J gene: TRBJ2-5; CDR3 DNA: TGTGCCAGTAGTACTCGAGCACAAGAGACCCAGTACTTC; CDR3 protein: CASSTRAQETQYF
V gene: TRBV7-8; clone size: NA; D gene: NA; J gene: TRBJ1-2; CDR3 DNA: TGTGCCAGCAGCTGGACAGACTATGGCTACACCTTC; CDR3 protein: CASSWTDYGYTF
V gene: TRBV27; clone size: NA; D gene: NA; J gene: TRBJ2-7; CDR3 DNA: TGTGCCAGCAGGCGGGCAGGGGGGGACGAGCAGTACTTC; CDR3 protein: CASRRAGGDEQYF
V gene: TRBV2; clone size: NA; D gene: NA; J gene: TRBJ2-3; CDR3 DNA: TGTGCCAGGGAACCGGACCGAAGGCCCACAGATACGCAGTATTTT; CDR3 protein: CAREPDRRPTDTQYF
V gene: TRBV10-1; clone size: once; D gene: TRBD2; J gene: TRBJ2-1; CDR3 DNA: TGCGCCAGCAGCCATACTAGCGGCCTTACCAACAATGAGCAGTTCTTC; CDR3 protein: CASSHTSGLTNNEQFF
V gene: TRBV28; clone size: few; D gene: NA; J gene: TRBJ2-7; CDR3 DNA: TGTGCCAGCAGCGTGTCGGTGGGAGGGGGGGTTCGCTACGAGCAGTACTTC; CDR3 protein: CASSVSVGGGVRYEQYF
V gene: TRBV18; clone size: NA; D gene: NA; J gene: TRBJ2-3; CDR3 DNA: TGTGCCAGCTCACCCGACTCGGGCGCAGATACGCAGTATTTT; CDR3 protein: CASSPDSGADTQYF
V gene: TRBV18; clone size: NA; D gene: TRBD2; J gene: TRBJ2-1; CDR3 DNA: TGTGCCAGCTCACCTACCAGGACTAGCGGGGGGGAGCAGTTCTTC; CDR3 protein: CASSPTRTSGGEQFF
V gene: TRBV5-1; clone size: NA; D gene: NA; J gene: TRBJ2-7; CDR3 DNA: TGCGCCAGCAGCCACCTTGGGCTCAGCTCCTACGAGCAGTACTTC; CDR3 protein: CASSHLGLSSYEQYF
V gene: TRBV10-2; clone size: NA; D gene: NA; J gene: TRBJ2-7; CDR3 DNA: TGCGCCAGCAGTGGGGGGGAAATGGGATACGAGCAGTACTTC; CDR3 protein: CASSGGEMGYEQYF
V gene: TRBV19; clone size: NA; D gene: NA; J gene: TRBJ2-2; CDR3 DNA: TGTGCCAGTAGTATTCTTCCCACGTCGGGGGAGCTGTTTTTT; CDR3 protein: CASSILPTSGELFF
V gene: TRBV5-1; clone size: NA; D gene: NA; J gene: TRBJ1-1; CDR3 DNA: TGCGCCAGCAGCCCGTCGGGGGTGGGACTAAACACTGAAGCTTTCTTT; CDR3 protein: CASSPSGVGLNTEAFF
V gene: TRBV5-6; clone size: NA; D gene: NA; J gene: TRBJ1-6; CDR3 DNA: TGTGCCAGCATGACGGTCCTAGATTCACCCCTCCACTTT; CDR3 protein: CASMTVLDSPLHF
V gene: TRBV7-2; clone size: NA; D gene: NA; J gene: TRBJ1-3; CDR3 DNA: TGTGCCAGCAGCTTAGAGGCCGGAAACACCATATATTTT; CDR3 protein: CASSLEAGNTIYF
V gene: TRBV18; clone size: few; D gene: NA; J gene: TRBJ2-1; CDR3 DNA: TGTGCCAGCTCACCGGGCAATGAGCAGTTCTTC; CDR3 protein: CASSPGNEQFF
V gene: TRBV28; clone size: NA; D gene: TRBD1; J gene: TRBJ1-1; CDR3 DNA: TGTGCCAGCAGTTTATGGGACAGGCTTACTGAAGCTTTCTTT; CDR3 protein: CASSLWDRLTEAFF
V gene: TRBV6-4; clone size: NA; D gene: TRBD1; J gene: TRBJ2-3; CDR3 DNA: TGTGCCAGCTCAGGCCAGGGGGGCACAGATACGCAGTATTTT; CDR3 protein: CASSGQGGTDTQYF
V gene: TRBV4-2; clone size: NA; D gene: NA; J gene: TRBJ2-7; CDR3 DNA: TGTGCCAGCAGCCAAGATCTTTACGACACCTACGAGCAGTACTTC; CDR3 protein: CASSQDLYDTYEQYF
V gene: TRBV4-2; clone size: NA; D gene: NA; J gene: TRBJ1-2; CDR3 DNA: TGTGCCAGCAGCTCGGGACGGGGCTACACCTTC; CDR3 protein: CASSSGRGYTF
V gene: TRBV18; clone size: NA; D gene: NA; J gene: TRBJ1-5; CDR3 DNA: TGTGCCAGCTCTGCCGACGATTACAGGGTAGGCAATCAGCCCCAGCATTTT; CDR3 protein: CASSADDYRVGNQPQHF